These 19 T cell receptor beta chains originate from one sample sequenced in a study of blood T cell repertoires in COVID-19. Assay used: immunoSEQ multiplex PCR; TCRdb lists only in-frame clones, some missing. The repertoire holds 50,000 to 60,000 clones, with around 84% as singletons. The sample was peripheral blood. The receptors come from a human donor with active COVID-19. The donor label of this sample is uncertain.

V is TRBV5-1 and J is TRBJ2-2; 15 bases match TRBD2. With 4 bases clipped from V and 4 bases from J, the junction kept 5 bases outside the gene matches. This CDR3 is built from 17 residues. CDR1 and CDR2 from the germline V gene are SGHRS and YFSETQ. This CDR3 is CASSVGLAGGRTGELFF. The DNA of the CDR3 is TGCGCCAGCAGCGTAGGACTAGCGGGAGGGCGCACCGGGGAGCTGTTTTTT.

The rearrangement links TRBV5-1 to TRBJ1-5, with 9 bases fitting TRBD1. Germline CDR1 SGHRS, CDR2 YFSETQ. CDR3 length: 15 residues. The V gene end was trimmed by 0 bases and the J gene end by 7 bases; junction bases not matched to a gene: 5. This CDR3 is CASSLEGQGDQPQHF. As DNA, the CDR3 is TGCGCCAGCAGCTTGGAGGGACAGGGAGACCAGCCCCAGCATTTT. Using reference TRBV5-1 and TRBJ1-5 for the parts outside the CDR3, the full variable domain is KAGVTQTPRYLIKTRGQQVTLSCSPISGHRSVSWYQQTPGQGLQFLFEYFSETQRNKGNFPGRFSGRQFSNSRSEMNVSTLELGDSALYLCASSLEGQGDQPQHFGDGTRLSIL.

CDR3 bases: TGCGCCAGCAGCCCTAGGACAGCCCCCGGGGATGGCTACACCTTC. Translated, it gives CASSPRTAPGDGYTF. The chain has TRBV5-1 and TRBJ1-2; TRBD1 might be the D (6 bases). Germline V gene sequence: CDR1 SGHRS, CDR2 YFSETQ. This CDR3 is built from 15 residues. V gave up 4 bases and J gave up 6 bases, with 19 bases separating them.

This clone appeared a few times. CDR3 nucleotides: TGTGCCAGCAGTTCCCAGACAGGGATCTTTTTGATCACAGATACGCAGTATTTT. Translation: CASSSQTGIFLITDTQYF. The rearrangement joins TRBV27 to TRBJ2-3, with 7 positions matching TRBD1. Germline-derived CDR1 and CDR2 are MNHEY and SMNVEV (reference sequence). The CDR3 has 18 residues. The junction had 15 bases not matched to a gene; V was cut back by 4 bases and J by 2 bases.

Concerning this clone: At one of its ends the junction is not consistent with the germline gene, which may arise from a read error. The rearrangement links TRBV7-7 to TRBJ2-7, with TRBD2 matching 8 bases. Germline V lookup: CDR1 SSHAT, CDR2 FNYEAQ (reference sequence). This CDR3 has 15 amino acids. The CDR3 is CASSPRDSGISEQYF. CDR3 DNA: TGTGCTAGCAGCCCCCGTGATAGCGGGATCAGTGAGCAGTACTTC.

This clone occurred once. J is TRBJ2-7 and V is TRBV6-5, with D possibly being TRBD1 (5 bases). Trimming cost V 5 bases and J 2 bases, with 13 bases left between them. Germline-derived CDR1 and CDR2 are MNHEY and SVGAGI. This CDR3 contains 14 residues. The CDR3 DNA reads TGTGCCAGCAGTACAAATCAGGGCCCCTACGAGCAGTACTTC. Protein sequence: CASSTNQGPYEQYF.

CDR3 region: CASSGGWADTQYF. Here the CDR3 DNA reads TGCGCCAGCAGCGGGGGCTGGGCAGATACGCAGTATTTT. V and J are TRBV5-1 and TRBJ2-3, with D maybe TRBD1 (6 bases). The CDR3 extends over 13 amino acids. Looked up from germline, CDR1 is SGHRS and CDR2 is YFSETQ. The V and J ends lost 4 bases and 4 bases respectively, with 10 bases between them.

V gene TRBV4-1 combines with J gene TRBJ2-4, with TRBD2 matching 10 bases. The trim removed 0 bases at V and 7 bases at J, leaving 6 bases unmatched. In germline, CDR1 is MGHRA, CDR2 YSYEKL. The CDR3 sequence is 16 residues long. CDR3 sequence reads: CASSQEIAGGANIQYF. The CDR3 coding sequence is TGCGCCAGCAGCCAAGAGATAGCGGGGGGTGCTAACATTCAGTACTTC.

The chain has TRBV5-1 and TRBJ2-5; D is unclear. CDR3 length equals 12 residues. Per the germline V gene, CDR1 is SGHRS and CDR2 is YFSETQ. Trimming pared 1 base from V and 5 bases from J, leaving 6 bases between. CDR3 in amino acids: CASSLPGETQYF. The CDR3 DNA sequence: TGCGCCAGCAGCTTGCCGGGTGAGACCCAGTACTTC.

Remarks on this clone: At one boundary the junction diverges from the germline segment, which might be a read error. CDR3 DNA sequence: TGCAGCGTTGAAGATGGGACAGGGTCGGTCTTC. Encoded protein: CSVEDGTGSVF. The chain uses TRBV29-1 and TRBJ2-1; 9 bases line up with TRBD1. The CDR3 loop spans 11 amino acids. Germline loops: CDR1 SQVTM, CDR2 ANQGSEA.

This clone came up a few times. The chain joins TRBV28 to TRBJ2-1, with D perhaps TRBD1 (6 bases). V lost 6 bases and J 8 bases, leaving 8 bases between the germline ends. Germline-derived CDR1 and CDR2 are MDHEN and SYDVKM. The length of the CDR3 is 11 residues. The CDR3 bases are TGTGCCAGCAGCGAGGGGGATGAGCAGTTCTTC. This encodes CASSEGDEQFF.

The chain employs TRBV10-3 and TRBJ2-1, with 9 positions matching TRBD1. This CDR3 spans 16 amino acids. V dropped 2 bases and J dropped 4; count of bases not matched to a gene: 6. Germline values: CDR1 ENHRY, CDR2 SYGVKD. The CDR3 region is CAISEIGTGTYNEQFF. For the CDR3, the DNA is TGTGCCATCAGTGAGATTGGGACAGGGACTTACAATGAGCAGTTCTTC.

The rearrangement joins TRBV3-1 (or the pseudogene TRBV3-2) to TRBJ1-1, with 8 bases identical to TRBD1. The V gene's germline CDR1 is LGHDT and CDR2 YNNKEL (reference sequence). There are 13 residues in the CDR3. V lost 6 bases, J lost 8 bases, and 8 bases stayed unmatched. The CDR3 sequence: CASSLGQGQEAFF. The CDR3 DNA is TGTGCCAGCAGTCTCGGACAGGGCCAGGAAGCTTTCTTT.

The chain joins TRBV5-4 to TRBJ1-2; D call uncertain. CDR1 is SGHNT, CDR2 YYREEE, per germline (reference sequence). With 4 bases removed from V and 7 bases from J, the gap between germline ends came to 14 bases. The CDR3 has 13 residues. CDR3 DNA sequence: TGTGCCAGCAGCGGCGGTTTTTCGACTGGCTACACCTTC. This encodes CASSGGFSTGYTF.

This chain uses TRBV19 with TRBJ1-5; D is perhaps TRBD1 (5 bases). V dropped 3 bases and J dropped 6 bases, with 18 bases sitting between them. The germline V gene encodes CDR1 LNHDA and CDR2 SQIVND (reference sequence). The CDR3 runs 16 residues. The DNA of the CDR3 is TGTGCCAGTAGTATTCGCGCGTTCGGGGGTCGTCAGCCCCAGCATTTT. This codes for CASSIRAFGGRQPQHF.

The CDR3 bases are TGTGCCAGCAGCTCCGGACTAGCGGGGAACTACGAGCAGTACTTC. It codes for CASSSGLAGNYEQYF. The gene calls are TRBV5-4 and TRBJ2-7; 12 nucleotides align to TRBD2. The CDR3 contains 15 residues. The germline gives CDR1 SGHNT, CDR2 YYREEE (reference sequence). The V and J ends lost 3 bases and 3 bases, in that order; junction bases with no gene match: 4.

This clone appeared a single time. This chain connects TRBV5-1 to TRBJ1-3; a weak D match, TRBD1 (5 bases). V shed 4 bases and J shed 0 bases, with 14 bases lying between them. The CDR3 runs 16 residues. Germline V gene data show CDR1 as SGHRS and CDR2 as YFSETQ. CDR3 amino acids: CASSPTQGYSGNTIYF. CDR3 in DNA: TGCGCCAGCAGCCCAACGCAGGGCTACTCTGGAAACACCATATATTTT.

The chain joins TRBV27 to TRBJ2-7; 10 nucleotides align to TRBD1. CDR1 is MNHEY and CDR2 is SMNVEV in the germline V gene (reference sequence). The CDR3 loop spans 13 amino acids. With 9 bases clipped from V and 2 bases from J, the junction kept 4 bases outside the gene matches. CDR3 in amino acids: CASGTGAPYEQYF. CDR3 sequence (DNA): TGTGCCAGTGGGACAGGGGCCCCCTACGAGCAGTACTTC.

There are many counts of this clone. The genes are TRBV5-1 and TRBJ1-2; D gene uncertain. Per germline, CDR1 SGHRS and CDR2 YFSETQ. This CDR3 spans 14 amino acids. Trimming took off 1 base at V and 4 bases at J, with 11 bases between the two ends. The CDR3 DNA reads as TGCGCCAGCAGCTTGCCGTGGGAGGGCTATGGCTACACCTTC. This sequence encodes CASSLPWEGYGYTF.